This T cell receptor (beta chain) was identified during a study of post-analysis software for immune sequencing data. In the study overall: In terms of disease course, relapsing-remitting, secondary progressive and progressive-relapsing multiple sclerosis were included.

Whole-study findings and limits: In patients, TRBV5-6, TRBV5-1 and TRBV20-1 belonged to roughly five TRBV segments found more frequently than in controls. F-measure co-clustering was strong for batch-matched samples. There was significantly lower normalized Chao1 diversity in multiple sclerosis patients than in controls.

The CDR3 sequence is 15 residues long. Trimming took 1 base from V and 5 from J; bases not matched to a gene: 5. Germline-derived CDR1 and CDR2 are MGHRA and YSYEKL. About this clonotype itself: Its antigen is unknown.

Presence of unique molecular identifiers characterized the TCR beta cDNA libraries. Input populations of 1 to 10 million T cells gave rise to about 480,000 cDNA molecules. TCRdb reprocessed the PCR reads via MiXCR and lists one record per CDR3 protein. The data show approximately 350,000 distinct CDR3 sequences, with less than 40% seen just once and 13% held by the top ten. Specimen: blood. The TCR comes from a girl aged 5 to 17 with multiple sclerosis. The chain carries TRBV4-1 and TRBJ2-5; 9 positions agree with TRBD1. CDR3 sequence (DNA): TGCGCCAGCAGCCAAGTTGGGACAGGGAAGGAGACCCAGTACTTC. This gives the protein CASSQVGTGKETQYF.